Below, one T cell receptor (beta chain) is given with its context. Its antigen remains unknown. This specimen belongs to a study of long-term antiretroviral therapy in people with HIV. Germline loops: CDR1 SGHAT, CDR2 FQNNGV. The CDR3 extends over 14 amino acids. Trimming stripped 5 bases from V and 5 bases from J, with 15 bases between. Per donor, at least one pre-ART and at least two post-ART PBMC samples were obtained. Clinicians in the United States treated all participants with HIV. Amounts of about 0.85-10 million cryopreserved PBMC were held in the samples before DNA extraction. Assay version v3.0 of immunoSEQ was used, and it was run at survey level. The repertoire was sequenced with immunoSEQ multiplex PCR; TCRdb's copy has only in-frame clones and lacks some. Counted here are tens of thousands of clones, roughly 86% occurring once; the ten biggest clones make up 4% to 5.5%. Study-level results: Following ART, diversity rose but still fell short of transplant donor controls.

This clonotype was obtained from a woman aged 50 to 65 with HIV. This sequence joins TRBV11-2 and TRBJ2-5; maybe TRBD1 (5 bases). The sequences come from unsorted PBMCs, collected 0.1 years before starting antiretroviral therapy. The CDR3, as DNA: TGTGCCAGCAGCCCCCACAGGATCCGGGAGACCCAGTACTTC. Translating it yields CASSPHRIRETQYF.